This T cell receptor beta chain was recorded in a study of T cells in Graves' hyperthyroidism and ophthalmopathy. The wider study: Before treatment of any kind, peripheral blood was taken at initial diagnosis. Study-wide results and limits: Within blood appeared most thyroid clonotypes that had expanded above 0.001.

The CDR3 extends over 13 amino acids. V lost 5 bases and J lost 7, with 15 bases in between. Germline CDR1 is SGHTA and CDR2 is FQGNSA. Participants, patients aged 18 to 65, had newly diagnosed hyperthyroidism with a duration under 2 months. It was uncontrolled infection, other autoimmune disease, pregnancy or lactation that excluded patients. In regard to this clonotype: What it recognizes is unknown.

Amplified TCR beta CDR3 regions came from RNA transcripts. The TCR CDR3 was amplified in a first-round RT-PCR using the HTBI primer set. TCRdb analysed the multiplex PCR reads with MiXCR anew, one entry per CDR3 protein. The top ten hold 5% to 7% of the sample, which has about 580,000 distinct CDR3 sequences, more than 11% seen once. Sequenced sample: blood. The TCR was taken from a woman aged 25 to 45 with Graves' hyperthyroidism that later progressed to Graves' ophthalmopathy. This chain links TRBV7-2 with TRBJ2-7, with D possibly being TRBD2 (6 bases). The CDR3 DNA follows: TGTGCCAGCAGCCCTCGCGCCCGGGAGGAGCAGTACTTC. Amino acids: CASSPRAREEQYF.